The 15 T cell receptor beta chains in this list originate from one sample, sequenced in a study of PD-1 blockade in mismatch repair-deficient tumors. Clones were read by immunoSEQ multiplex PCR, and TCRdb kept only the in-frame ones, dropping some. The sample shows 70,000 to 95,000 clones, 80% to 90% of them seen only once. Specimen: peripheral blood, collected 44 weeks after starting pembrolizumab. The receptors shown here come from an adult with mismatch repair-deficient cancer.

V usage is TRBV4-3 and J usage is TRBJ2-1; 10 nucleotides align to TRBD2. Germline trimming cut 1 base from V and 3 bases from J; bases unmatched to any gene: 0. The CDR3 has 15 residues. CDR1 is LGHNA, CDR2 YSLEER, per germline. CDR3 loop: CASSQGTSGYNEQFF. In DNA, the CDR3 is TGCGCCAGCAGCCAAGGGACTAGCGGCTACAATGAGCAGTTCTTC.

The CDR3 protein is CASSHSGGEDTQYF. The CDR3, as DNA: TGCGCCAGCAGTCATAGCGGAGGGGAAGATACGCAGTATTTT. The chain recombines TRBV10-1 with TRBJ2-3; D possibly corresponds to TRBD2 (6 bases). CDR3 length: 14 residues. V lost 5 bases to trimming and J lost 5 bases, with 14 bases between them. Germline CDR1 is WNHNN and CDR2 is SYGVQD (reference sequence).

The CDR3: CASSVRQVNTGELFF. The CDR3 DNA follows: TGTGCCAGCAGCGTGCGTCAGGTGAACACCGGGGAGCTGTTTTTT. The V gene is TRBV9, the J gene TRBJ2-2; D is undetermined. In germline, CDR1 is SGDLS, CDR2 YYNGEE. Trimming shortened V by 2 bases and J by 1 base, and 9 bases separated the two germline ends. The CDR3 spans 15 residues.

This clone was detected once. The V and J genes are TRBV7-2 and TRBJ2-7; the match to TRBD2 covers 8 bases. Germline CDR1 reads SGHTA; CDR2 reads FQGNSA. The CDR3 runs to 14 residues. V shed 4 bases and J 4 bases; nucleotides not matched to a gene: 6. This CDR3 reads CASSSPGLVYEQYF. The CDR3 nucleotides are TGTGCCAGCAGCTCCCCGGGACTAGTTTACGAGCAGTACTTC.

This clone was seen only once. CDR3 in amino acids: CASKNHQGSTEAFF. The CDR3 DNA reads as TGCGCCAGCAAGAACCATCAGGGGAGTACTGAAGCTTTCTTT. The chain has TRBV5-1 and TRBJ1-1; weak D call: TRBD1 (6 bases). This CDR3 comprises 14 residues. Trimming took off 6 bases at V and 5 bases at J, with 17 bases between the two ends. Per germline, CDR1 SGHRS and CDR2 YFSETQ.

The chain joins TRBV5-1 to TRBJ2-5, with 7 bases fitting TRBD2. This CDR3 contains 13 residues. Per germline, CDR1 SGHRS and CDR2 YFSETQ. The V segment lost 1 base and the J segment 5 bases; nucleotides outside the gene matches: 2. The CDR3 reads CASSLQGGETQYF. CDR3 bases: TGCGCCAGCAGCTTGCAGGGAGGGGAGACCCAGTACTTC.

This clone was counted a few times. The V and J genes are TRBV10-1 and TRBJ2-3, with D unresolved. This CDR3 is 13 amino acids long. Between the trimmed V and J ends, which lost 0 bases and 6 bases, there was a span of 7 bases. The germline gives CDR1 WNHNN, CDR2 SYGVQD (reference sequence). The CDR3 protein is CASSESTRDTQYF. The CDR3 nucleotides are TGCGCCAGCAGTGAGTCGACTCGGGATACGCAGTATTTT.

This clone occurred a few times. The gene calls are TRBV7-9 and TRBJ1-1, with 7 bases fitting TRBD1. The CDR3 runs 15 residues. The V segment lost 7 bases and the J segment 1 base; nucleotides outside the gene matches: 9. Germline CDR1 SEHNR, CDR2 FQNEAQ (reference sequence). This CDR3 reads CASKRTGQRNTEAFF. The CDR3 nucleotides read TGTGCCAGCAAGCGAACGGGACAGCGGAACACTGAAGCTTTCTTT. Full variable domain (outside the CDR3, taken from reference TRBV7-9 and TRBJ1-1): DTGVSQNPRHKITKRGQNVTFRCDPISEHNRLYWYRQTLGQGPEFLTYFQNEAQLEKSRLLSDRFSAERPKGSFSTLEIQRTEQGDSAMYLCASKRTGQRNTEAFFGQGTRLTVV.

This sequence joins TRBV5-1 and TRBJ2-1; 7 bases are a match to TRBD2. The ends lost 2 bases at V and 0 bases at J; junction bases unmatched: 8. Germline loops: CDR1 SGHRS, CDR2 YFSETQ. This CDR3 is built from 17 residues. CDR3 residues: CASSFVPGGSSYNEQFF. As DNA, the CDR3 is TGCGCCAGCAGCTTTGTCCCCGGCGGGAGCTCCTACAATGAGCAGTTCTTC.

The chain combines TRBV5-1 with TRBJ2-6; D is perhaps TRBD2 (6 bases). The CDR3 totals 16 residues. V lost 4 bases, J lost 2 bases, and 13 bases lay in between. From germline, CDR1 is SGHRS and CDR2 YFSETQ. CDR3 coding DNA: TGCGCCAGCAGCCCCGGAGGGTCCCCTGGGGCCAACGTCCTGACTTTC. The encoded protein is CASSPGGSPGANVLTF.

The count of this clone is one. The CDR3 DNA reads as TGCAGCGTAGGGACTAGCGGGAGCAACGAGCAGTACTTC. Residues: CSVGTSGSNEQYF. The chain recombines TRBV29-1 with TRBJ2-7; 14 nucleotides line up with TRBD2. This CDR3 region has 13 residues. Trimming cost V 6 bases and J 5 bases; bases outside gene matches: 3. From germline, CDR1 is SQVTM and CDR2 ANQGSEA.

The genes are TRBV5-4 and TRBJ2-5; no clear D. The CDR3 has 11 amino acids. V lost 0 bases and J lost 5, with 2 bases in between. Germline CDR1 and CDR2: SGHNT and YYREEE (reference sequence). The chain's CDR3 is CASSLAETQYF. For the CDR3, the DNA is TGTGCCAGCAGCTTGGCGGAGACCCAGTACTTC.

The chain has TRBV6-1 and TRBJ1-5; D call uncertain. The CDR3 contains 14 residues. Trimming took 7 bases from V and 3 from J, leaving 13 bases between them. The germline gives CDR1 MNHNS, CDR2 SASEGT. The CDR3 loop is CASTQASLNQPQHF. The CDR3 coding sequence is TGTGCCAGCACCCAGGCCAGCCTCAATCAGCCCCAGCATTTT.

The V call is TRBV7-9, the J call TRBJ2-3, with 11 positions matching TRBD2. The J segment lost 4 bases and the V segment lost 6 bases, leaving 9 bases of the junction unmatched. CDR1 and CDR2 from the germline V gene are SEHNR and FQNEAQ (reference sequence). This CDR3 has 16 amino acids. In DNA form, the CDR3 reads TGTGCCAGCAGACGAAAGACTAGCGGGGCTCCAGATACGCAGTATTTT. Translating gives CASRRKTSGAPDTQYF. Looking up the rest from reference TRBV7-9 and TRBJ2-3 gives the full variable domain: DTGVSQNPRHKITKRGQNVTFRCDPISEHNRLYWYRQTLGQGPEFLTYFQNEAQLEKSRLLSDRFSAERPKGSFSTLEIQRTEQGDSAMYLCASRRKTSGAPDTQYFGPGTRLTVL.

The chain joins TRBV28 to TRBJ1-5; no definite D call. V lost 8 bases to trimming and J lost 4 bases, with 9 bases between them. The CDR3 loop spans 12 amino acids. Germline V gene lookup returns CDR1 MDHEN and CDR2 SYDVKM. The CDR3 is CASGSYNQPQHF. The CDR3 nucleotides read TGTGCCAGCGGATCTTATAATCAGCCCCAGCATTTT.